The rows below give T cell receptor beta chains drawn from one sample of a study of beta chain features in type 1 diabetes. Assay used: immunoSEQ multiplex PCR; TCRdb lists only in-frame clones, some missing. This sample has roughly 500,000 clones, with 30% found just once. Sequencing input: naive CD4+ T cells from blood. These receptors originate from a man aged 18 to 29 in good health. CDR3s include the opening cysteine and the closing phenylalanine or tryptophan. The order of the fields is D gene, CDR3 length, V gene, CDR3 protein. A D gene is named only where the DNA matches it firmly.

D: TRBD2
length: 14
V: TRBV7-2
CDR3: CASSPGGAYNEQFF

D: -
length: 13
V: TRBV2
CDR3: CASSEGQEREQFF

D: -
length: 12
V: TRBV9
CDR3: CASSVGGDTQYF

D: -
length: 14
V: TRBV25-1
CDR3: CASSDSLAGETQYF

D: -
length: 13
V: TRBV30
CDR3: CAWSPSERTEAFF

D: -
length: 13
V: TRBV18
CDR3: CASSPSFKSEQYF

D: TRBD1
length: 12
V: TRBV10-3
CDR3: CASGQGKDTQYF

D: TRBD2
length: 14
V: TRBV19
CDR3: CASSISGSADTQYF

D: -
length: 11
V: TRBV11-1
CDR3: CASSPGYEQYF

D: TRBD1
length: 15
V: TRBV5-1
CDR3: CASSFLDRGSETQYF

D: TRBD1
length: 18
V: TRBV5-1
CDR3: CASSPLPTGTGDVYEQFF

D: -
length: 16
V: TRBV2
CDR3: CAIRSPPGALGDTQYF

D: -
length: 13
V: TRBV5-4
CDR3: CASSHDRTDTQYF

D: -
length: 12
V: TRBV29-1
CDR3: CSVDHRETEAFF

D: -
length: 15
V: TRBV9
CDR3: CASSVAGGVGYEQYF

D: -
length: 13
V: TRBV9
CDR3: CASSVHTSNEQYF

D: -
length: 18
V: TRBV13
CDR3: CASSLGLQAAFGTDTQYF

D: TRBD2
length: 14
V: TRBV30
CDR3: CAWSVLAGGGEQFF

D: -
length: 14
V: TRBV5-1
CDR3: CASSLQGQTDTQYF

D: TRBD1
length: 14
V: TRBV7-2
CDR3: CASSHQTGNGEQYF

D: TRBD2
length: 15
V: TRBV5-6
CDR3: CASSLEREWLDTQYF

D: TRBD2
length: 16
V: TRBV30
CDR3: CAWSGARASGFYEQYF

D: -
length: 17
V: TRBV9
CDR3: CASSVATGASGANVLTF

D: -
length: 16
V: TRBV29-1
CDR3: CSVEGPKTSGANVLTF

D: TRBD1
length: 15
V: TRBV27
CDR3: CASSPRTGNTGELFF

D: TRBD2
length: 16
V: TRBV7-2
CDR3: CASSLETGGLSYEQYF

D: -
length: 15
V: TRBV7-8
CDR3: CASSLAQGMNQPQHF

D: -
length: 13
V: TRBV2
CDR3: CASSQDRRYGYTF

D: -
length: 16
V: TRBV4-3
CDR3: CASSQDPRSGANVLTF

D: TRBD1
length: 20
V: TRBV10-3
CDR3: CAISESFGTGAPSSYNEQFF

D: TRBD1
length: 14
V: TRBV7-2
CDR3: CASSVLTGSYGYTF

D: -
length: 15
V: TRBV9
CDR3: CASSVGTGTYNEQFF